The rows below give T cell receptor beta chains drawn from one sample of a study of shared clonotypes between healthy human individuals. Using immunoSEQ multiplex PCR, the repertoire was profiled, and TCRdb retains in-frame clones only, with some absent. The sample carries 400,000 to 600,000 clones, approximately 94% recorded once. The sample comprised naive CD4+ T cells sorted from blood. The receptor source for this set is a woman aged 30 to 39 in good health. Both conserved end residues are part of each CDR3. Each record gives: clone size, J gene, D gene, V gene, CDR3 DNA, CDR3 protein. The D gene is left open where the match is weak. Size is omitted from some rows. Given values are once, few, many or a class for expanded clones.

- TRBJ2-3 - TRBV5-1 TGCGCCAGCAGCCCGGGGACGGACAGAATCACAGATACGCAGTATTTT CASSPGTDRITDTQYF
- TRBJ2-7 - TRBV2 TGTGCCAGCAGTGAATTGGGGGGCCGGGACGAGCAGTACTTC CASSELGGRDEQYF
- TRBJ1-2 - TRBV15 TGTGCCACCACCTATTCCCAGAATCCCTTTCGTGGCTACACCTTC CATTYSQNPFRGYTF
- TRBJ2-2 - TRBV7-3 TGTGCCAGCAGCTTAGAGCGAAACACCGGGGAGCTGTTTTTT CASSLERNTGELFF
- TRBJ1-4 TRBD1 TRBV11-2 TGTGCCAGCAGCTTAGCCGACAGGGGCGAAAAACTGTTTTTT CASSLADRGEKLFF
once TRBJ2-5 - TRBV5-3 TGTGCCAGAAGGTCTTCGTGTACAGAGACCCAGTACTTC CARRSSCTETQYF
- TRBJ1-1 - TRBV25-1 TGTGCCAGCAGTGACCCCAGGGGTCTTGGCCCGAACACTGAAGCTTTCTTT CASSDPRGLGPNTEAFF
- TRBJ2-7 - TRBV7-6 TGTGCCAGCAGCGAATACCCAAATGCCAGATACGAGCAGTACTTC CASSEYPNARYEQYF
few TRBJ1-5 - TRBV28 TGTGCCAGCACCTCGAGGCGGGCCTACAATCAGCCCCAGCATTTT CASTSRRAYNQPQHF
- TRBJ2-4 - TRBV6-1 TGTGCCAGCAGTGAGGGTGGAACGGGAGCCCCACAAAACATTCAGTACTTC CASSEGGTGAPQNIQYF
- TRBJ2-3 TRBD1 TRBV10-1 TGCGCCAGCAGTGACCGGGACAGGGGTGGAGATACGCAGTATTTT CASSDRDRGGDTQYF
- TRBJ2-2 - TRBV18 TGTGCCAGCTCACCAATGCCCGGGGAGCTGTTTTTT CASSPMPGELFF
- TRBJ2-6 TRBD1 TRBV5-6 TGTGCCAGCACTAGAAGGGACAGGCCTCCTGGGGCCAACGTCCTGACTTTC CASTRRDRPPGANVLTF
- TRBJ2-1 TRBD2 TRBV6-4 TGTGCCAGCAGTACAGCGGGACTAGTAGGCAATGAGCAGTTCTTC CASSTAGLVGNEQFF
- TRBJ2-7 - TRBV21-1 TGTGCCAGCAGCAAAGCTCAGGACTTCTCCTACGAGCAGTACTTC CASSKAQDFSYEQYF
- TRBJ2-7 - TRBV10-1 TGCGCCAGCAGTGATTGGGCCTACGAGCAGTACTTC CASSDWAYEQYF
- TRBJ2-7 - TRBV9 TGTGCCAGCAGCGTAGCGGGACACTACGAGCAGTACTTC CASSVAGHYEQYF
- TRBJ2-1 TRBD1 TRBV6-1 TGTGCCAGCACAAAGGGACAGGGGGCAGCGAATGAGCAGTTCTTC CASTKGQGAANEQFF
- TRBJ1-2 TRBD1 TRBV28 TGTGCCAGCAGTTACACAGGGGGACATGGCTACACCTTC CASSYTGGHGYTF